This T cell receptor (beta chain) came from a study of T cell responses to AZD1222 COVID-19 vaccine (dated by TCRdb to about 2021). For context, the study as a whole: A total of just over 230 trial participants underwent TCR sequencing, of whom nearly 210 had received two doses of AZD1222 and some 26 had received two doses of the MenACWY control vaccine. Trial participants were enrolled by age into subgroups of 18-55, 56-69 and 70-plus years, and roughly 160, 29 and 62 TCR-sequenced participants, respectively, were included in these subgroups. Study-wide conclusions, independent of this receptor: Nearly half of unique spike-specific TCRs reportedly recognized epitopes outside regions mutated in the B.1.351 and B.1.1.7 variants. Participants were mostly white British and included more females than males, and it was suggested by the authors that clonal diversity may have been underestimated. In the small 56-69-year group, the increase in depth fell short of significance, most likely because of low power. Conclusions about previously exposed vaccinees were limited because only six or seven AZD1222 recipients were SARS-CoV-2 seropositive at baseline. The vaccine-associated CD4 TCRs covered the entire spike protein, and the dominant responses fell in regions 160-218 and 743-854. Spike-specific TCR breadth and depth rose significantly after two AZD1222 doses compared with day 0 and with MenACWY recipients. No day 14 peak-response samples were available, so repertoires were characterized only after the peak T cell response.

The CDR3 regions of human TCRbeta chains were subjected to immunosequencing. The authors' analysis ran thus. Repertoire TCRs were matched against a reference library of SARS-CoV-2-specific TCRs generated with the MIRA antigen-specificity platform. Breadth was defined as the fraction of unique TCRs that were SARS-CoV-2-associated. Depth was defined as the fraction of total T cells that were SARS-CoV-2-associated. Using the MIRA data, each spike-specific TCR was mapped to the spike region that the TCR reacts to and placed in a CD4 or CD8 class. Log10-transformed breadth and depth values were compared by one-way ANOVA with Sidak's multiple comparisons tests. The table comes from immuneACCESS by way of TCRdb, which keeps in-frame sequences with V and J called. Part of the clones is missing from these tables; in studies checked, under half for an unresolved V gene and the rest for unknown reasons. V and J calls and clone size are given by that table; D and trimming were obtained from the DNA. This sample has some 74,000 clones in its table, and about 85% of those were observed once. The ten top clones hold around 1.2% of the sample.

Taken from the germline V gene (reference sequence), the CDR1 and CDR2 loops are LNHDA and SQIVND. The CDR3 goes from the cysteine to the phenylalanine over 15 residues. Just the 45-base CDR3 DNA is kept, in frame starting at base 1. V and J are trimmed by 6 bases and 14 bases, and the gene matches miss 19 bases of the junction. Interpreted using the paper, the time point label stands for: about 28 days (+/-7) after the second vaccine dose. AZD1222 recipients given second doses at about 4 weeks or at about 12 weeks were pooled, since spike-specific TCR depth and breadth were not found to differ between the two schedules. The vaccinee samples were drawn from two UK trials, COV001 and COV002, one of which was a single-blind randomized controlled phase 2/3 trial testing AZD1222 (ChAdOx1 nCoV-19) in healthy adults. Trial participant PBMC samples were collected at day 0 and day 28 after the second dose for TCRbeta chain sequencing.

With regard to this clone: Its antigen specificity is not known. Base-call qualities are not available, and no considerably larger clone is one nucleotide away.

The source of this sequence is an adult who received the AZD1222 COVID-19 vaccine. The source was peripheral blood, collected 28 days after the second AZD1222 dose. The chain is encoded by TRBV19 joined to TRBJ2-1; 7 central nucleotides agree with TRBD2. The DNA sequence follows: TGTGCCAGTAGGCCGGGACTATTCGACTCTACAAGGAAGTTCTTC. Its translation reads: CASRPGLFDSTRKFF.